The clone carrying this T cell receptor beta chain appeared many times. What it binds is not known. This record comes from a study of T-cell reconstitution after alpha-beta-depleted transplantation in children. Overall study results and limits: Several hundred expanded graft clones reportedly were the source of alpha-beta T cells about two months after transplant.

A TCRbeta library incorporating unique molecular identifiers was prepared. MiXCR, run by TCRdb on the PCR reads, gives a single entry per CDR3 protein. The sample lists around 270,000 distinct CDR3 sequences, about 9.4% occurring once. Sequencing used PBMCs, obtained before TCRalphabeta/CD19-depleted stem cell transplant. The sequence was collected from a boy younger than two with acute myeloid leukemia, due to receive a stem cell transplant.

Written as DNA, the CDR3 is TGCACCCGTCCCGAGGAGGCCGGGGAGCTGTTTTTT. Translating it yields CTRPEEAGELFF. The chain joins TRBV20-1 to TRBJ2-2; weak D call: TRBD2 (5 bases). The CDR3 consists of 12 residues. CDR1 is DFQATT, CDR2 SNEGSKA, per germline (reference sequence).